These 24 T cell receptor beta chains were all obtained from the same sample, sequenced in a study of tumor-infiltrating lymphocytes in primary liver carcinoma. Priming with a constant-region primer yielded TCR beta cDNA from 450 to 550 ng total RNA. Three nested multiplex PCR rounds, a slightly modified ARM-PCR, produced the libraries for TCR beta. The study ran its first two PCR rounds for around 9 cycles each, using TRBV1-TRBV30 forward primers and a C-beta reverse primer. Using its own MiXCR run on the multiplex PCR reads, TCRdb lists one record per CDR3 protein. Among fewer than 85,000 distinct CDR3 sequences listed, 69% were seen once. From unsorted bulk tissue weighing roughly 18-31 mg, DNA and RNA were co-extracted. Sequenced sample: tumor-adjacent normal liver tissue. The receptors here all came from a middle-aged man with primary liver carcinoma and hepatitis B virus infection.

This clonotype was picked up one time. At one boundary the junction diverges from the germline segment, which might be a read error. V usage is TRBV28 and J usage is TRBJ2-7; D is tentatively TRBD1 or TRBD2 (5 bases each). This CDR3 region has 14 residues. Germline V gives CDR1 MDHEN, CDR2 SYDVKM. The CDR3 DNA is TGTGCTAGCAGTCCGCTAGCAGGGATCAACGAGCAGTACTTC. Amino acid sequence: CASSPLAGINEQYF.

This clonotype was counted between two and nine times. J is TRBJ2-7 and V is TRBV2; the D is unclear. The ends were cut back, 4 bases at V and 5 bases at J, with 6 bases in the middle. Per the germline V gene, CDR1 is SNHLY and CDR2 is FYNNEI. The CDR3 loop spans 11 amino acids. The CDR3 loop is CASSAVHEQYF. CDR3 nucleotides: TGTGCCAGCAGTGCCGTCCACGAGCAGTACTTC.

This clonotype was seen a handful of times. The chain has TRBV6-1 and TRBJ2-1; 12 nucleotides align to TRBD2. The germline V gene encodes CDR1 MNHNS and CDR2 SASEGT. V dropped 6 bases and J dropped 5; count of bases not matched to a gene: 5. This CDR3 has 15 amino acids. The CDR3 DNA is TGTGCCAGCAGAGGACGACTAGCGGGGGACAATGAGCAGTTCTTC. The encoded protein is CASRGRLAGDNEQFF.

As to this clonotype: One junction end does not reproduce the germline sequence, and a read error may be involved. The rearrangement joins TRBV6-1 to TRBJ2-7; D perhaps matches TRBD2 (5 bases). The CDR3 totals 14 residues. Germline loops: CDR1 MNHNS, CDR2 SASEGT. CDR3 nucleotide sequence: TGTGCCAGCAGTGAAAGGAGGCAGGAGGACGAGCAGTGCTTC. The encoded protein is CASSERRQEDEQCF.

The genes are TRBV4-1 and TRBJ1-4; tentative D call: TRBD1 (5 bases). In germline, CDR1 is MGHRA, CDR2 YSYEKL. The CDR3 contains 16 residues. The ends were cut back, 7 bases at V and 8 bases at J, with 23 bases in the middle. The CDR3 loop is CASNHPLGLELEKLFF. The CDR3 DNA reads TGCGCCAGCAACCATCCCCTGGGACTGGAGTTAGAAAAACTGTTTTTT.

In this sample, this clonotype turned up many times. This rearrangement joins TRBV14 to TRBJ1-4, with D tentatively TRBD1 (5 bases). Germline lookup yields CDR1 SGHDN and CDR2 FVKESK. CDR3 size: 16 residues. The germline V and J ends were trimmed by 5 bases and 4 bases, with 17 bases remaining between them. The DNA for the CDR3 is TGTGCCAGCAGCTATCTCACGGACACCCGTAATGAAAAACTGTTTTTT. Protein product: CASSYLTDTRNEKLFF.

In its sample, this clonotype was seen a few times. The chain employs TRBV29-1 and TRBJ2-7, with a possible D match to TRBD1 (6 bases). This CDR3 has 11 residues. Germline loops: CDR1 SQVTM, CDR2 ANQGSEA. The CDR3 DNA is TGCAGTGCTGAAGGGGGTCATGAACAGTACGTC. Translation: CSAEGGHEQYV.

On this clonotype: One junction end does not reproduce the germline sequence, and a read error may be involved. The chain recombines TRBV6-2 or TRBV6-3 with TRBJ1-1; TRBD1 agrees at 10 bases. Germline V gene lookup returns CDR1 MNHEY and CDR2 SVGEGT. The CDR3 is 17 amino acids. Here the CDR3 reads CASLGVRDRGWCTEAFF. The CDR3 DNA sequence: TGTGCCAGCCTGGGAGTCCGGGACAGGGGCTGGTGCACTGAAGCCTTCTTT.

A word on this clonotype: A read error is possible here, since a much larger clone lies one base away. The CDR3 spells CASSPLLTEAFF. CDR3 in DNA: TGTGCCAGCAGTCCCCTCTTGACTGAAGCTTTCTTT. V gene TRBV12-3 or TRBV12-4 combines with J gene TRBJ1-1; no definite D call. Trimming removed 5 bases at V and 5 bases at J, with 9 bases between. The CDR3 length is 12 residues.

This clonotype was detected once. One end of the junction varies from germline; a read error may be responsible. In DNA form, the CDR3 reads TGCGCCAGTAGATTGACAGTGAACATTGAAGCCTTCTTT. Translating it yields CASRLTVNIEAFF. The chain combines TRBV10-2 with TRBJ1-1; tentative D call: TRBD1 (5 bases). The germline CDR1 and CDR2 sequences are WSHSY and SAAADI. This CDR3 spans 13 amino acids.

The chain carries TRBV6-2 or TRBV6-3 and TRBJ2-5; D call uncertain. This CDR3 has 14 residues. Germline V CDR1 and CDR2: MNHEY, SVGEGT. Trimming took off 6 bases at V and 2 bases at J, with 13 bases between the two ends. In nucleotides, the CDR3 is TGTGCCAGCAGCCAACATTCAGGTCAAGAGACCCAGTACTTC. Translation gives CASSQHSGQETQYF.

V gene TRBV6-1 combines with J gene TRBJ2-5, with 10 bases fitting TRBD2. Per germline, CDR1 MNHNS and CDR2 SASEGT. The CDR3 length is 17 residues. V shed 9 bases, J shed 8 bases, and the junction held 21 bases outside the gene matches. The CDR3 sequence is CARTLAGGRMDRGTQYF. Here the CDR3 DNA reads TGTGCCAGGACCTTAGCGGGAGGCCGGATGGACCGCGGCACCCAGTACTTC.

This clonotype was observed many times. The chain couples TRBV4-1 to TRBJ2-1; D is perhaps TRBD1 (6 bases). The CDR3 consists of 17 residues. Germline CDR1 MGHRA, CDR2 YSYEKL. V shed 1 base and J shed 3 bases, with 16 bases lying between them. The CDR3: CASSQGGGRDVYNEQFF. The CDR3 region has the DNA TGCGCCAGCAGCCAAGGAGGGGGTCGGGATGTCTACAATGAGCAGTTCTTC.

Ten or more counts support this clonotype. This rearrangement joins TRBV5-1 to TRBJ2-6, with no clear D. The V gene lost 0 bases and the J gene lost 0 bases, with 13 bases spanning the gap. Germline-derived CDR1 and CDR2 are SGHRS and YFSETQ. The CDR3 extends over 18 amino acids. The CDR3 sequence is CASSLGAGPSSGANVLTF. DNA of the CDR3: TGCGCCAGCAGCTTGGGAGCAGGTCCCTCCTCTGGGGCCAACGTCCTGACTTTC.

This clonotype was counted once. This may come from a read error, since a much larger clone is one base off. Here the CDR3 omits its conserved ending phenylalanine or tryptophan, so a read error is the likely source. This chain connects TRBV29-1 to TRBJ1-1; TRBD1 might be the D (6 bases). This CDR3 region has 12 residues. Germline-derived CDR1 and CDR2 are SQVTM and ANQGSEA. Trimming left V 3 bases short and J 10 bases short, with 15 bases between. The CDR3 DNA reads TGCAGCGTTGAGGCAACAGGGTTAGCAGCTTTCATT. Its translation: CSVEATGLAAFI.

The chain is built from TRBV12-3 or TRBV12-4 and TRBJ2-1; 9 nucleotides align to TRBD2. The CDR3 has 16 residues. With 0 bases clipped from V and 9 bases from J, the junction kept 9 bases outside the gene matches. The CDR3 DNA sequence: TGTGCCAGCAGTTTAGCGGATTTGGTACTAGCGGGTGAGCAGTTCTTC. It yields the protein CASSLADLVLAGEQFF.

As for this clonotype: A much larger clone sits a single nucleotide away, making a read error possible. The V call is TRBV5-4, the J call TRBJ1-2; D gene ambiguous. Germline V lookup: CDR1 SGHNT, CDR2 YYREEE (reference sequence). Between the trimmed V and J ends, which lost 10 bases and 5 bases, there was a span of 18 bases. The length of the CDR3 is 13 residues. The CDR3 DNA follows: TGTGCCGGCACCGAGAGTGGGTTGTATGGCTACACCTTC. This codes for CAGTESGLYGYTF. Full variable domain (remainder filled in from reference TRBV5-4 and TRBJ1-2): ETGVTQSPTHLIKTRGQQVTLRCSSQSGHNTVSWYQQALGQGPQFIFQYYREEENGRGNFPPRFSGLQFPNYSSELNVNALELDDSALYLCAGTESGLYGYTFGSGTRLTVV.

As concerns this clonotype: The junction differs from germline at one of its ends, possibly a read error. V gene TRBV6-1 combines with J gene TRBJ2-3; either TRBD1 or TRBD2 may fit D (5 bases each). The CDR3 loop spans 14 amino acids. The germline CDR1 and CDR2 sequences are MNHNS and SASEGT. CDR3 nucleotide sequence: TGTACCAGCAGTGAAGAGGGGAGCACAGATACGCAGTATTTT. Amino acid sequence: CTSSEEGSTDTQYF.

To note about this clonotype: At one boundary the junction diverges from the germline segment, which might be a read error. The V and J genes are TRBV6-2 or TRBV6-3 and TRBJ2-7, with D perhaps TRBD1 (6 bases). The germline V gene has CDR1 MNHEY and CDR2 SVGEGT. CDR3 length: 15 amino acids. The CDR3 loop reads CASSYGDRNSYEQNF. In nucleotides, the CDR3 is TGTGCCAGCAGTTACGGAGACAGGAACTCCTACGAGCAGAACTTC.

With respect to this clonotype: A much larger clonotype is one base distant, so this may be a read error. The V and J genes are TRBV5-1 and TRBJ2-7; 11 bases map to TRBD2. CDR1 and CDR2 from the germline V gene are SGHRS and YFSETQ. The V gene end was trimmed by 0 bases and the J gene end by 4 bases; junction bases not matched to a gene: 0. This CDR3 is 14 amino acids long. The CDR3 coding sequence is TGCGCCAGCAGCTTGGCTAGCGGGAGGTACGAGCAGTACTTC. The encoded protein is CASSLASGRYEQYF.

J is TRBJ1-1 and V is TRBV30; D unresolved. Between the trimmed V and J ends, which lost 2 bases and 0 bases, there was a span of 7 bases. The CDR3 runs 13 residues. Germline V CDR1 and CDR2: GTSNPN, SVGIG (reference sequence). This CDR3 is CAWSRGMNTEAFF. CDR3 DNA: TGTGCCTGGAGTCGGGGTATGAACACTGAAGCTTTCTTT.

This clonotype appeared many times. The rearrangement joins TRBV6-2 or TRBV6-3 to TRBJ2-3; TRBD2 matches 8 bases. The ends lost 9 bases at V and 3 bases at J; junction bases unmatched: 17. This CDR3 contains 17 residues. CDR1 and CDR2 (germline): MNHEY, SVGEGT. CDR3 region: CASKKAGELTRTDTQYF. CDR3 nucleotide sequence: TGTGCCAGTAAAAAAGCGGGAGAGTTAACGAGGACAGATACGCAGTATTTT.

This clonotype appeared many times. This rearrangement joins TRBV5-1 to TRBJ2-7; D is unresolved. Germline loops: CDR1 SGHRS, CDR2 YFSETQ. Trimming left V 4 bases short and J 0 bases short, with 17 bases between. This CDR3 region has 16 residues. The CDR3 sequence: CASSGTSSGYSYEQYF. CDR3 sequence (DNA): TGCGCCAGCAGCGGAACTTCCTCAGGATACTCCTACGAGCAGTACTTC.

The chain joins TRBV29-1 to TRBJ2-7; D is unclear. Trimming shortened V by 4 bases and J by 3 bases, and 16 bases separated the two germline ends. Germline V lookup: CDR1 SQVTM, CDR2 ANQGSEA. The CDR3 has 14 amino acids. CDR3 loop: CSVVLTEAFYEQYF. Here the CDR3 DNA reads TGCAGCGTTGTTTTAACGGAAGCATTCTACGAGCAGTACTTC.